The next 24 T cell receptor beta chains were all read from a single sample in a study of T cells in women clearing cervical HPV infection. Here immunoSEQ multiplex PCR was the method, and the copy in TCRdb shows in-frame clones only, minus some. The table for this sample gives more than 30,000 clones. Sequencing was done on a sample of blood buffy coat. The receptors were gathered from a woman aged 18 to 75 with a cervical HPV16 infection that either progressed to CIN3+ or cleared (not recorded which).

CDR3 DNA (partial): TGCGCCAGCAGCCAAGTCCCCGGGACAGGGGTGAGCGGGGAG. Encoded protein: CASSQVPGTGVSGE. The CDR3 in its entirety is CASSQVPGTGVSGELFF. The chain carries TRBV4-1 and TRBJ2-2, with 10 bases lining up with TRBD1. The read terminates 3 residues before the CDR3 end, so the remaining end is supplied by the germline J gene. The CDR3 totals 17 residues. From germline, CDR1 is MGHRA and CDR2 YSYEKL. V dropped 1 base and J dropped 7; count of bases not matched to a gene: 9.

Comments on this clone: Read data end 3 residues before the CDR3 end; the end is taken from the germline J gene. The rearrangement joins TRBV20-1 to TRBJ2-3; D gene ambiguous. Germline CDR1 and CDR2: DFQATT and SNEGSKA (reference sequence). The CDR3 totals 13 residues. The CDR3 region is CSVRGHSNQPQYF. The part of the CDR3 DNA that was read is TGCAGTGTCAGAGGCCATAGCAATCAGCCG.

About this clone itself: The read finishes 3 residues shy of the CDR3 end, and the germline J gene is used to complete it. The chain combines TRBV20-1 with TRBJ2-7; tentatively, D is TRBD1 (5 bases). Per the germline V gene, CDR1 is DFQATT and CDR2 is SNEGSKA (reference sequence). This CDR3 has 15 residues. V was trimmed by 0 bases and J by 2 bases, leaving 14 bases between them. The CDR3 bases that were read are TGCAGTGCTAGAGATCAGGGCAGGGCCCCCTACGAG. This encodes CSARDQGRAPYE. The full CDR3 protein is CSARDQGRAPYEQYF.

Concerning this clone: The read terminates 3 residues before the CDR3 end, so the remaining end is supplied by the germline J gene. The J gene is TRBJ2-1, the V gene TRBV14, with D perhaps matching TRBD1 (5 bases). V was trimmed by 9 bases and J by 4 bases, leaving 19 bases between them. Per germline, CDR1 SGHDN and CDR2 FVKESK. The CDR3 is 15 residues long. CDR3 in amino acids: CASSEQASTYNEQFF. The DNA read from the CDR3 is TGTGCCAGTAGTGAACAGGCTTCCACGTACAATGAG. Based on the CDR3 plus reference TRBV14 and TRBJ2-1, the full variable domain is EAGVTQFPSHSVIEKGQTVTLRCDPISGHDNLYWYRRVMGKEIKFLLHFVKESKQDESGMPNNRFLAERTGGTYSTLKVQPAELEDSGVYFCASSEQASTYNEQFFGPGTRLTVL.

On this clone: The read ends 3 residues early relative to the CDR3; the germline J gene fills the gap. The chain recombines TRBV20-1 with TRBJ1-2, with D possibly TRBD1 on 5 matching bases. CDR1 is DFQATT and CDR2 is SNEGSKA in the germline V gene (reference sequence). CDR3 length: 13 residues. The sequenced CDR3 bases are TGCAGTGCTAGCCGGGGGAGCACAGATACC. As protein: CSASRGSTDT. The whole CDR3 sequence reads CSASRGSTDTYTF.

A note on this clone: The CDR3 end is not reached by the read, which stops 3 residues before it; the germline J gene fills it in. V gene TRBV7-3 combines with J gene TRBJ2-2; 11 bases align to TRBD2. This CDR3 comprises 15 residues. After removal of 6 bases from V and 2 bases from J, the junction contained 2 bases not matched to a gene. Germline V gene data show CDR1 as SGHTA and CDR2 as FQGTGA. The CDR3 sequence: CASRGTSGNTGELFF. CDR3 DNA, as far as it was read: TGTGCCAGCAGGGGGACTAGCGGTAACACCGGGGAG.

As to this clone: The read finishes 3 residues shy of the CDR3 end, and the germline J gene is used to complete it. The chain carries TRBV7-2 and TRBJ2-7; D gene ambiguous. This CDR3 region has 13 residues. Trimming left V 5 bases short and J 2 bases short, with 10 bases between. Germline V lookup: CDR1 SGHTA, CDR2 FQGNSA. The sequenced CDR3 bases are TGTGCCAGCAGCGGCGGAAGGACCTACGAG. The encoded protein is CASSGGRTYE. The complete CDR3 protein is CASSGGRTYEQYF. The full variable domain, completed using reference TRBV7-2 and TRBJ2-7, is GAGVSQSPSNKVTEKGKDVELRCDPISGHTALYWYRQSLGQGLEFLIYFQGNSAPDKSGLPSDRFSAERTGGSVSTLTIQRTQQEDSAVYLCASSGGRTYEQYFGPGTRLTVT.

A remark on this clone: The CDR3 end lies 3 residues beyond the end of the read and is filled in from the germline J gene. The gene calls are TRBV12-3 or TRBV12-4 and TRBJ2-3, with 10 bases identical to TRBD2. This CDR3 spans 16 amino acids. After removal of 3 bases from V and 0 bases from J, the junction contained 3 bases not matched to a gene. CDR3 sequence reads: CASSFLTSGSTDTQYF. Incomplete CDR3 DNA: TGTGCCAGCAGTTTTCTGACTAGCGGGAGCACAGATACG.

On this clone: The sequenced fragment ends 3 residues before the CDR3 boundary, so the rest is inferred from the germline J gene. The genes are TRBV2 and TRBJ1-2, with a possible D match to TRBD1 (5 bases). The CDR3 totals 14 residues. From germline, CDR1 is SNHLY and CDR2 FYNNEI. The CDR3 loop is CASSERGAYNDYTF. CDR3 DNA, as far as it was read: TGTGCCAGCAGTGAACGCGGGGCCTACAATGAC.

By frequency, this clone is medium-sized. The sequenced CDR3 bases are TGCAGCGTTCACACCGGGACAGGGTTCTACGAG. Its protein product is CSVHTGTGFYE. The entire CDR3 protein reads CSVHTGTGFYEQYF. The chain recombines TRBV29-1 with TRBJ2-7; 9 positions match TRBD1. Read coverage stops 3 residues before the CDR3 terminus; the germline J gene supplies the remainder. The CDR3 extends over 14 amino acids. Germline lookup yields CDR1 SQVTM and CDR2 ANQGSEA. V shed 5 bases and J 3 bases; nucleotides not matched to a gene: 8.

About this clone itself: The CDR3 end lies 3 residues beyond the end of the read and is filled in from the germline J gene. The chain combines TRBV6-2 or TRBV6-3 with TRBJ1-1; D remains unclear. The V end lost 8 bases, the J end lost 0 bases, and 7 bases lay between the germline ends. The germline gives CDR1 MNHEY, CDR2 SVGEGT. The length of the CDR3 is 12 residues. The sequenced CDR3 bases are TGTGCCAGCCTACAGTTGAACACTGAA. This translates into CASLQLNTE. The full CDR3 sequence reads CASLQLNTEAFF.

As for this clone: The read terminates 3 residues before the CDR3 end, so the remaining end is supplied by the germline J gene. The V call is TRBV18, the J call TRBJ1-1; 9 bases align to TRBD1. Germline CDR1 reads KGHSH; CDR2 reads LQKENI. This CDR3 is 14 amino acids long. V lost 5 bases, J lost 4 bases, and 5 bases stayed unmatched. Partial CDR3 DNA: TGTGCCAGCTCAAGGGACAGGGATGGCACTGAA. Translating it yields CASSRDRDGTE. The entire CDR3 sequence reads CASSRDRDGTEAFF.

On this clone itself: Coverage ceases 3 residues before the CDR3 finishes, and the germline J gene fills in the end. This chain uses TRBV20-1 with TRBJ1-5; weak D call: TRBD1 (6 bases). Germline assignment: CDR1 DFQATT and CDR2 SNEGSKA (reference sequence). V was shortened by 6 bases and J by 4 bases, with 16 bases between the two germline ends. CDR3 length: 14 amino acids. The CDR3 bases that were read are TGCAGTGCCGTCCCAGACAGGTTAAATCAGCCC. Amino acids: CSAVPDRLNQP. The entire CDR3 is CSAVPDRLNQPQHF.

About this clone: Coverage ceases 3 residues before the CDR3 finishes, and the germline J gene fills in the end. The chain combines TRBV2 with TRBJ1-2; 7 bases line up with TRBD1. This CDR3 region has 13 residues. Germline loops: CDR1 SNHLY, CDR2 FYNNEI. The CDR3 sequence: CASTIDRAYDYTF. The sequenced CDR3 bases are TGTGCCAGCACTATCGACAGGGCCTACGAC.

A note on this clone: Coverage ceases 3 residues before the CDR3 finishes, and the germline J gene fills in the end. V usage is TRBV7-8 and J usage is TRBJ1-1, with D uncertain. The V and J ends lost 1 base and 5 bases respectively, with 14 bases between them. The CDR3 extends over 15 amino acids. Germline values: CDR1 SGHVS, CDR2 FQNEAQ. The CDR3 here is CASSLVAGGRTEAFF. Partial CDR3 DNA: TGTGCCAGCAGCTTAGTGGCGGGAGGTCGTACTGAA.

About this clone: The read stops 3 residues short of the end of the CDR3; the missing end is completed from the germline J gene. The chain has TRBV18 and TRBJ1-5; no definite D call. Trimming stripped 0 bases from V and 4 bases from J, with 7 bases between. CDR3 size: 14 residues. Looked up from germline, CDR1 is KGHSH and CDR2 is LQKENI. CDR3 DNA (partial): TGTGCCAGCTCACCACCGGGCGGGAATCAGCCC. Protein sequence: CASSPPGGNQP. The full CDR3 reads CASSPPGGNQPQHF.

In regard to this clone: The read falls 3 residues short of the CDR3 end, and the missing part is taken from the germline J gene. The chain joins TRBV7-9 to TRBJ1-4; D is unclear. Trimming left V 5 bases short and J 8 bases short, with 15 bases between. The CDR3 covers 14 residues. Germline CDR1 is SEHNR and CDR2 is FQNEAQ (reference sequence). CDR3 bases read: TGTGCCAGCAGCCTCCTTGGACTTGTAGAAAAA. Protein sequence: CASSLLGLVEK. The entire CDR3 sequence reads CASSLLGLVEKLFF.

Details on this clone: The read falls 3 residues short of the CDR3 end, and the missing part is taken from the germline J gene. This chain links TRBV18 with TRBJ2-2, with D perhaps matching TRBD1 (7 bases). The CDR3 has 15 amino acids. The germline V gene encodes CDR1 KGHSH and CDR2 LQKENI. Incomplete CDR3 DNA: TGTGCCAGCTCACCAAGGACAGGAGTAGCGGAAAAG. Protein sequence: CASSPRTGVAEK. The complete CDR3 sequence is CASSPRTGVAEKLFF. Using reference TRBV18 and TRBJ2-2 for the parts outside the CDR3, the full variable domain is NAGVMQNPRHLVRRRGQEARLRCSPMKGHSHVYWYRQLPEEGLKFMVYLQKENIIDESGMPKERFSAEFPKEGPSILRIQQVVRGDSAAYFCASSPRTGVAEKLFFGEGSRLTVL.

In the case of this clone: Read data end 3 residues before the CDR3 end; the end is taken from the germline J gene. The rearrangement joins TRBV5-1 to TRBJ2-5, with TRBD2 matching over 8 bases. Germline trimming cut 0 bases from V and 2 bases from J; bases unmatched to any gene: 6. The CDR3 loop spans 16 amino acids. CDR1 is SGHRS, CDR2 YFSETQ, per germline. Incomplete CDR3 DNA: TGCGCCAGCAGCTTGGGGGCTAGCGGGCCTCAAGAGACC. Amino acids: CASSLGASGPQET. The complete CDR3 reads CASSLGASGPQETQYF.

Details on this clone: The CDR3 end lies 3 residues beyond the end of the read and is filled in from the germline J gene. The V and J genes are TRBV7-2 and TRBJ1-5; D gene ambiguous. Trimming stripped 5 bases from V and 4 bases from J, with 6 bases between. The CDR3 spans 12 residues. Germline V gene data show CDR1 as SGHTA and CDR2 as FQGNSA. The CDR3 spells CASSRTNQPQHF. The sequenced part of the CDR3 DNA is TGTGCCAGCAGCCGAACAAATCAGCCC.

Turning to this clone: Coverage ceases 3 residues before the CDR3 finishes, and the germline J gene fills in the end. The gene calls are TRBV7-2 and TRBJ2-3; D unclear. Germline loops: CDR1 SGHTA, CDR2 FQGNSA. V lost 1 base and J 6 bases, leaving 5 bases between the germline ends. The CDR3 has 12 residues. The CDR3 sequence: CASSLGPDTQYF. The CDR3 bases that were read are TGTGCCAGCAGCTTAGGTCCGGATACG.

In regard to this clone: The read halts 3 residues ahead of the CDR3 end, with the missing end drawn from the germline J gene. The chain has TRBV10-1 and TRBJ2-7, with TRBD1 matching 7 bases. CDR1 and CDR2 from the germline V gene are WNHNN and SYGVQD (reference sequence). After removal of 2 bases from V and 2 bases from J, the junction contained 3 bases not matched to a gene. This CDR3 region has 14 residues. The CDR3 loop is CASSERQGAYEQYF. The CDR3 DNA, read in part, is TGCGCCAGCAGTGAGAGGCAGGGGGCCTACGAG.

As concerns this clone: The read halts 3 residues ahead of the CDR3 end, with the missing end drawn from the germline J gene. The gene calls are TRBV5-1 and TRBJ2-5, with 7 bases matching TRBD2. The V and J ends lost 5 bases and 0 bases, in that order; junction bases with no gene match: 7. Germline V gene lookup returns CDR1 SGHRS and CDR2 YFSETQ. This CDR3 region has 15 residues. The sequenced CDR3 bases are TGCGCCAGCAGTTACACTAGCGCGTACCAAGAGACC. As protein: CASSYTSAYQET. The whole CDR3 is CASSYTSAYQETQYF. The whole variable domain, filled in from reference TRBV5-1 and TRBJ2-5, reads KAGVTQTPRYLIKTRGQQVTLSCSPISGHRSVSWYQQTPGQGLQFLFEYFSETQRNKGNFPGRFSGRQFSNSRSEMNVSTLELGDSALYLCASSYTSAYQETQYFGPGTRLLVL.

On this clone itself: Read coverage stops 3 residues before the CDR3 terminus; the germline J gene supplies the remainder. The chain uses TRBV7-9 and TRBJ1-1; no definite D call. The CDR3 runs to 12 residues. Germline loops: CDR1 SEHNR, CDR2 FQNEAQ (reference sequence). The part of the CDR3 DNA that was read is TGTGCCAGCAGCTTAGGACTTTACGAG. Translation gives CASSLGLYE. The full CDR3 sequence reads CASSLGLYEAFF. Together with reference TRBV7-9 and TRBJ1-1, the CDR3 gives the full variable domain: DTGVSQNPRHKITKRGQNVTFRCDPISEHNRLYWYRQTLGQGPEFLTYFQNEAQLEKSRLLSDRFSAERPKGSFSTLEIQRTEQGDSAMYLCASSLGLYEAFFGQGTRLTVV.